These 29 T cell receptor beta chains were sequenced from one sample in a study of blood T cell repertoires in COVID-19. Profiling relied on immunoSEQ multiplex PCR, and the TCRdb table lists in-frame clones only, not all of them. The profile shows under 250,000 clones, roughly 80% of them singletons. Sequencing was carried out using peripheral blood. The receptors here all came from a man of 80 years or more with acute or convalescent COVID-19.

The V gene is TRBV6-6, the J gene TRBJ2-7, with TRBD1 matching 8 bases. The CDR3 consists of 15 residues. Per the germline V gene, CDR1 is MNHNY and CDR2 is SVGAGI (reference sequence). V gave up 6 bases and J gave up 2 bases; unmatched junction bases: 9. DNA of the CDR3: TGTGCCAGCAGACTAGAACCCAGGGGGCCCTACGAGCAGTACTTC. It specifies CASRLEPRGPYEQYF.

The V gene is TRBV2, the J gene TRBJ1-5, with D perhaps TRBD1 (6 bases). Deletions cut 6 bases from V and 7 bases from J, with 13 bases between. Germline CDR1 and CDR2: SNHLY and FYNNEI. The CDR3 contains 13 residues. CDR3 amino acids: CASSPGVEQPQHF. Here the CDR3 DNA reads TGTGCCAGCAGCCCAGGGGTTGAGCAGCCCCAGCATTTT. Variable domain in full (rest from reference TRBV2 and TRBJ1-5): EPEVTQTPSHQVTQMGQEVILRCVPISNHLYFYWYRQILGQKVEFLVSFYNNEISEKSEIFDDQFSVERPDGSNFTLKIRSTKLEDSAMYFCASSPGVEQPQHFGDGTRLSIL.

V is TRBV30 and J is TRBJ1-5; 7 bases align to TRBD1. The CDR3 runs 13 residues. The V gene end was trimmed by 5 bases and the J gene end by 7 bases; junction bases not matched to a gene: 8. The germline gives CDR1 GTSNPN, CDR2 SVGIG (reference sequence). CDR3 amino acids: CAWCPGTAQPQHF. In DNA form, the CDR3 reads TGTGCCTGGTGTCCCGGGACAGCCCAGCCCCAGCATTTT.

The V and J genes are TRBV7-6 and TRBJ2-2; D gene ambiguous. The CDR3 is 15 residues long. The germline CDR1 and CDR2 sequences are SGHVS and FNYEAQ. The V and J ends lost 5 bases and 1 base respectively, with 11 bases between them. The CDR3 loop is CASSTTRGNTGELFF. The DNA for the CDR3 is TGTGCCAGCAGCACCACTCGAGGGAACACCGGGGAGCTGTTTTTT.

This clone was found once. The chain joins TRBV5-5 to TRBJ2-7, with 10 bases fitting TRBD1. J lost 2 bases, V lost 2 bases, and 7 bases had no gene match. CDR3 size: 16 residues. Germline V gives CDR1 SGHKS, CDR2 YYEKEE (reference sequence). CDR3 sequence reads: CASSLMGQGYTYEQYF. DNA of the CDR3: TGTGCCAGCAGCTTAATGGGACAGGGGTACACCTACGAGCAGTACTTC.

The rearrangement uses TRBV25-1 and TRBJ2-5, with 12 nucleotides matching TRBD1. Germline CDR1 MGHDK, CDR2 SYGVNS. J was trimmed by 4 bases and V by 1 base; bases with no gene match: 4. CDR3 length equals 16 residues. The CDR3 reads CASSESGTGGLETQYF. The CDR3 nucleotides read TGTGCCAGCAGTGAATCCGGGACAGGGGGCTTAGAGACCCAGTACTTC.

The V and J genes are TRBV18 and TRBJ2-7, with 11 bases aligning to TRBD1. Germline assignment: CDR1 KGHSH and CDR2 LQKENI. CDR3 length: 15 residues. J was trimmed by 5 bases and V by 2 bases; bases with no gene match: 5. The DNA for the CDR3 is TGTGCCAGCTCACCAATGGGGACAGGGGGGGACGAGCAGTACTTC. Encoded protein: CASSPMGTGGDEQYF. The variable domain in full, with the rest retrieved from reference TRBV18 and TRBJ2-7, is NAGVMQNPRHLVRRRGQEARLRCSPMKGHSHVYWYRQLPEEGLKFMVYLQKENIIDESGMPKERFSAEFPKEGPSILRIQQVVRGDSAAYFCASSPMGTGGDEQYFGPGTRLTVT.

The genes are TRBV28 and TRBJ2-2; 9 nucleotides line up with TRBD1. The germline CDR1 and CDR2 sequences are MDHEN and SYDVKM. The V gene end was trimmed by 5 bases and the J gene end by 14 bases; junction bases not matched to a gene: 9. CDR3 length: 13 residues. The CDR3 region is CASSTSGTGILFF. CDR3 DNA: TGTGCCAGCAGTACCTCGGGGACAGGGATTCTGTTTTTT.

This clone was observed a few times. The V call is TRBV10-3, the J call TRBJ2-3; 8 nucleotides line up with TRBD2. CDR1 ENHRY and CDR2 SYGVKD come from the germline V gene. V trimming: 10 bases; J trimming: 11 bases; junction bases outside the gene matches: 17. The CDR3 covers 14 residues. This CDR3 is CATAGRGVGWEQYF. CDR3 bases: TGTGCCACGGCCGGGCGGGGGGTCGGATGGGAGCAGTATTTT.

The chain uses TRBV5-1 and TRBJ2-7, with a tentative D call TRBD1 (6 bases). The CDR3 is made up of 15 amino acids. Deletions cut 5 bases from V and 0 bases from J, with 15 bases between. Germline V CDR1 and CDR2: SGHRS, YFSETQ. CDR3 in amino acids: CASRPDSLSSYEQYF. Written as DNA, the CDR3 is TGCGCCAGCAGACCGGACAGCCTGAGCTCCTACGAGCAGTACTTC. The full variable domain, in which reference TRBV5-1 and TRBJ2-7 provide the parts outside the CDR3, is KAGVTQTPRYLIKTRGQQVTLSCSPISGHRSVSWYQQTPGQGLQFLFEYFSETQRNKGNFPGRFSGRQFSNSRSEMNVSTLELGDSALYLCASRPDSLSSYEQYFGPGTRLTVT.

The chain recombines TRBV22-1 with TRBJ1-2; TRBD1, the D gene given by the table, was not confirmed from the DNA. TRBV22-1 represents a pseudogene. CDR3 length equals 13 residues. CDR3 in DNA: TGTCCTGGGAGCGCACACGGGGACACCTGCTACACCTTC. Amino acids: CPGSAHGDTCYTF.

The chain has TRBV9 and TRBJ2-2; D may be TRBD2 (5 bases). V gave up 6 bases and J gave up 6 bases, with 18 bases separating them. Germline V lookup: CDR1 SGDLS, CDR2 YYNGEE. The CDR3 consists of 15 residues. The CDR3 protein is CASTLARMVPGELFF. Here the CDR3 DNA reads TGTGCCAGCACCCTAGCTAGAATGGTGCCCGGGGAGCTGTTTTTT.

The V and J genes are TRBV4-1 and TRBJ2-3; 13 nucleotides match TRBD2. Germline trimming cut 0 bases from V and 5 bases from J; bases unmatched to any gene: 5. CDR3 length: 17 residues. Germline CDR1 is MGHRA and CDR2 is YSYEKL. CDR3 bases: TGCGCCAGCAGCCAAGATGAACTAGCGGGGGGGAGAGATACGCAGTATTTT. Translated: CASSQDELAGGRDTQYF.

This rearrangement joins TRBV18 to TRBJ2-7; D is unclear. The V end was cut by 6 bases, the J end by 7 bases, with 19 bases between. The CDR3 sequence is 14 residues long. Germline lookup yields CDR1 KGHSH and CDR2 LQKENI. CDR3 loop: CASSPESAKREQYF. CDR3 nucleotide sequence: TGTGCCAGCTCCCCCGAGAGCGCCAAGCGTGAGCAGTACTTC.

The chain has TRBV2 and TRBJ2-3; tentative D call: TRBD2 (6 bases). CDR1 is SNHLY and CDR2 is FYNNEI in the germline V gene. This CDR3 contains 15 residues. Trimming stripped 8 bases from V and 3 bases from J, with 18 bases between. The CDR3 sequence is CASAWGSGLTDTQYF. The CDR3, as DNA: TGTGCCAGCGCCTGGGGGTCGGGACTTACAGATACGCAGTATTTT.

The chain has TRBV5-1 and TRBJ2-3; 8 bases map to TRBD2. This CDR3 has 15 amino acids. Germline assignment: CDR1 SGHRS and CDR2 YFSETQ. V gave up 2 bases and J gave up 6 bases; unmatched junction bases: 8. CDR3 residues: CASSFSRREVDTQYF. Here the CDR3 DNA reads TGCGCCAGCAGCTTTTCGCGGCGGGAGGTTGATACGCAGTATTTT.

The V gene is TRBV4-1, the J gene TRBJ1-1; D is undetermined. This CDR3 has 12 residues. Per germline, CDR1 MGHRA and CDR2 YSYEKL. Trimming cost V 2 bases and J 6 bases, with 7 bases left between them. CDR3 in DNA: TGCGCCAGCAGCCAACCGTTTGCTGAAGCTTTCTTT. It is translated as CASSQPFAEAFF.

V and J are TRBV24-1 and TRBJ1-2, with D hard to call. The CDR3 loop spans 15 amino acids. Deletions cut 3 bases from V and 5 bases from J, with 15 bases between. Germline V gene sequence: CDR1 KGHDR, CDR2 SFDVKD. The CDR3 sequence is CATSDPHGTEYGYTF. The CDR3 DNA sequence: TGTGCCACCAGTGATCCTCACGGCACAGAGTATGGCTACACCTTC.

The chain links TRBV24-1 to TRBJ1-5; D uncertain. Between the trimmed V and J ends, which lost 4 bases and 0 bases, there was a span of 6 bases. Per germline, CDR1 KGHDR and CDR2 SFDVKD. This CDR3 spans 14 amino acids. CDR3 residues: CATSERVSNQPQHF. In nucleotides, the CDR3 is TGTGCCACCAGTGAGAGGGTTAGCAATCAGCCCCAGCATTTT.

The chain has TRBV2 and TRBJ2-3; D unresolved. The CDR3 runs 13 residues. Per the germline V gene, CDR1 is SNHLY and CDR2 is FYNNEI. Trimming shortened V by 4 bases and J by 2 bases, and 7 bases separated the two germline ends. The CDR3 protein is CASSVELTDTQYF. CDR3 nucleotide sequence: TGTGCCAGCAGTGTCGAGCTCACAGATACGCAGTATTTT.

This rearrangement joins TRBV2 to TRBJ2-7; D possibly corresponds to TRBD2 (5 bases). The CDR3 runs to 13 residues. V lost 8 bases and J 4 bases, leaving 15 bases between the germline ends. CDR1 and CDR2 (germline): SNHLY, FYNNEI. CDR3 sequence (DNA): TGTGCCAGCGGCCCAACTTGGAGGTACGAGCAGTACTTC. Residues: CASGPTWRYEQYF.

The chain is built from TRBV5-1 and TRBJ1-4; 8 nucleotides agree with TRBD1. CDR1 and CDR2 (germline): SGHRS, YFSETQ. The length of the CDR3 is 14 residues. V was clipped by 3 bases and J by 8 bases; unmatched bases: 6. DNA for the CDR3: TGCGCCAGCAGCTCCGGGACAGGTCAGGAAAAACTGTTTTTT. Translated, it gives CASSSGTGQEKLFF. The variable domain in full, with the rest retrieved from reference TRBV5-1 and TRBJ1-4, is KAGVTQTPRYLIKTRGQQVTLSCSPISGHRSVSWYQQTPGQGLQFLFEYFSETQRNKGNFPGRFSGRQFSNSRSEMNVSTLELGDSALYLCASSSGTGQEKLFFGSGTQLSVL.

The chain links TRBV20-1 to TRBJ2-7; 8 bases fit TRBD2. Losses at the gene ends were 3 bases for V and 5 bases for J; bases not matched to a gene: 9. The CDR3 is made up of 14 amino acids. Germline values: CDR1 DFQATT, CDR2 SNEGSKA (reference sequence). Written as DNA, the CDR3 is TGCAGTGCTAGTTCCGGGACTAGAGGCAACGAGCAGTACTTC. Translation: CSASSGTRGNEQYF.

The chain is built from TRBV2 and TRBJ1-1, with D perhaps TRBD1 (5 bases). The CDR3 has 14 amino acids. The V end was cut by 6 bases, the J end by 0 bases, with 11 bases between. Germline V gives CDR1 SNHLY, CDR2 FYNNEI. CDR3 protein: CASRGGVMNTEAFF. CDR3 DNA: TGTGCCAGCAGGGGAGGGGTTATGAACACTGAAGCTTTCTTT.

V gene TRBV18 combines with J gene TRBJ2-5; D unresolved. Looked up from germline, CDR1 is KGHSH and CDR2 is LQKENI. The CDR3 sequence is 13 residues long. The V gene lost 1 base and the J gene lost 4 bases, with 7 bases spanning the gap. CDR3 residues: CASSPRGLETQYF. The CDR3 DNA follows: TGTGCCAGCTCACCACGTGGCCTAGAGACCCAGTACTTC.

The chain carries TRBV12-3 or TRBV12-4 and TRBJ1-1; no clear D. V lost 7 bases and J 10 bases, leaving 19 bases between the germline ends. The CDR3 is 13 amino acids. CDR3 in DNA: TGTGCCAGCACGAAGACCCCGAATGGGCGAGCTTTCTTT. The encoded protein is CASTKTPNGRAFF.

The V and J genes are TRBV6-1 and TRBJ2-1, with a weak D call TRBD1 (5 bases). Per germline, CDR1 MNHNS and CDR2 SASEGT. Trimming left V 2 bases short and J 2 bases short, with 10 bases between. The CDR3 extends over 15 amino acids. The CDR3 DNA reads TGTGCCAGCAGTGAACCAGGGTTAACCTACAATGAGCAGTTCTTC. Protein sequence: CASSEPGLTYNEQFF.

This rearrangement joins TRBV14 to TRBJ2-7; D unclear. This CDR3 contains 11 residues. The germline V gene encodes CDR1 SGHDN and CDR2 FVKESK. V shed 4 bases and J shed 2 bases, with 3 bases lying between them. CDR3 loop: CASSLAYEQYF. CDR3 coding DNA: TGTGCCAGCAGCCTCGCCTACGAGCAGTACTTC.

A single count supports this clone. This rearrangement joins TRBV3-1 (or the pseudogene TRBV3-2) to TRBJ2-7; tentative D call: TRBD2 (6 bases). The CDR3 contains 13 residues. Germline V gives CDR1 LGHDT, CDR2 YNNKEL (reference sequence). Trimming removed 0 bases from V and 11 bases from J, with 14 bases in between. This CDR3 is CASSQDWRGVEYF. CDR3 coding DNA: TGTGCCAGCAGCCAAGATTGGAGGGGCGTGGAGTACTTC.